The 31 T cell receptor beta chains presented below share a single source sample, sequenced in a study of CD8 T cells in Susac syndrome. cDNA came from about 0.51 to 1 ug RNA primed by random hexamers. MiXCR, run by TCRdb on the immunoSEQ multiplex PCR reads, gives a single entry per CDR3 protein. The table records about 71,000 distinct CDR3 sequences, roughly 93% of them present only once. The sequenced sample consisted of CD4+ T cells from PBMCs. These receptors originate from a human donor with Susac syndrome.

The CDR3 region is CSAASGSTDTQYF. The CDR3 DNA sequence: TGCAGTGCCGCCAGCGGTAGCACAGATACGCAGTATTTT. This chain uses TRBV20-1 with TRBJ2-3, with a tentative D call TRBD2 (5 bases). Germline values: CDR1 DFQATT, CDR2 SNEGSKA (reference sequence). CDR3 length: 13 amino acids. Trimming shortened V by 6 bases and J by 0 bases, and 10 bases separated the two germline ends.

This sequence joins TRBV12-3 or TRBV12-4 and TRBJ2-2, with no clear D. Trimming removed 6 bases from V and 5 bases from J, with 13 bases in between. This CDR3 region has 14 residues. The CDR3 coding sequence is TGTGCCAGCAGCTTGAGACCTCAAACCGGGGAGCTGTTTTTT. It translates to CASSLRPQTGELFF.

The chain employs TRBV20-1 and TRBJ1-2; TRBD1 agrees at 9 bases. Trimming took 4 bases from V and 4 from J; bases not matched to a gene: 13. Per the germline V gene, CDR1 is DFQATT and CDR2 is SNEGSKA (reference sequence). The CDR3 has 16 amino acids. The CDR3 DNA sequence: TGCAGTGCTAACCTACTTGGACAGGGGCGGGGCTATGGCTACACCTTC. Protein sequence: CSANLLGQGRGYGYTF.

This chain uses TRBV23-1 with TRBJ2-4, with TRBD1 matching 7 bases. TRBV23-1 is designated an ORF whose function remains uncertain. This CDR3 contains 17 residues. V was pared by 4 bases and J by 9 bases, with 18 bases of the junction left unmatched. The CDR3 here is CASSPKGAGGERAIQYF. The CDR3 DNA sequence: TGCGCCAGCAGTCCCAAGGGGGCAGGTGGGGAGAGGGCCATTCAGTACTTC.

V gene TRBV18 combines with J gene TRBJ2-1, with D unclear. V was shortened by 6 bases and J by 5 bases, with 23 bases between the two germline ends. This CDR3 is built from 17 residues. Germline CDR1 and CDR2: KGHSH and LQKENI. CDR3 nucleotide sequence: TGTGCCAGCTCGGTAAAAGTGCCAGACACGAGAAACAATGAGCAGTTCTTC. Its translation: CASSVKVPDTRNNEQFF.

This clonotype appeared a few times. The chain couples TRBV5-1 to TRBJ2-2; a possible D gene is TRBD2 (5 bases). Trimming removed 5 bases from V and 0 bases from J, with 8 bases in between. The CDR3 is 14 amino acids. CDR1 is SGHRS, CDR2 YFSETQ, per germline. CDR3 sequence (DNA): TGCGCCAGCAGACGGGAACCGAACACCGGGGAGCTGTTTTTT. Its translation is CASRREPNTGELFF.

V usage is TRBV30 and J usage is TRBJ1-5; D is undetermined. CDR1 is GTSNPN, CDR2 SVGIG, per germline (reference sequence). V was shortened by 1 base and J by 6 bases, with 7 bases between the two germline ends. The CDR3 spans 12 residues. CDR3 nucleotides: TGTGCCTGGAGTGACCCAGCTCAGCCCCAGCATTTT. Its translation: CAWSDPAQPQHF. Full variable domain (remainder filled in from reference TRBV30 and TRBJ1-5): SQTIHQWPATLVQPVGSPLSLECTVEGTSNPNLYWYRQAAGRGLQLLFYSVGIGQISSEVPQNLSASRPQDRQFILSSKKLLLSDSGFYLCAWSDPAQPQHFGDGTRLSIL.

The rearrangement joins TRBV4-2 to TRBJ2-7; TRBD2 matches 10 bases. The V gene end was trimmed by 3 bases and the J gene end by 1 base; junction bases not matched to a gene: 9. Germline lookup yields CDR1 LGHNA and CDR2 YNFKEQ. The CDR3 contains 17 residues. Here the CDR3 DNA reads TGTGCCAGCAGCCATGGGCTAGCGGGGGATGATTCCTACGAGCAGTACTTC. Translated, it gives CASSHGLAGDDSYEQYF.

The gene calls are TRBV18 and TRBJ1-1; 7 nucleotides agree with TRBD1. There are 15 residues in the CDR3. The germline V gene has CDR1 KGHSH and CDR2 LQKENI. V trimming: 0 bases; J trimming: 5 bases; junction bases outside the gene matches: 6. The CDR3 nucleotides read TGTGCCAGCTCACCACCGGAGTCAGGGGGAACTGAAGCTTTCTTT. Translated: CASSPPESGGTEAFF.

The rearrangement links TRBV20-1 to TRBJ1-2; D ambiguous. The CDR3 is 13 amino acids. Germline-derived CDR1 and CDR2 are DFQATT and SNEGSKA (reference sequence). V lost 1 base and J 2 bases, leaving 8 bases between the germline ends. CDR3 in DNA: TGCAGTGCTAGAGCAGGCCAGAACTATGGCTACACCTTC. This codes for CSARAGQNYGYTF.

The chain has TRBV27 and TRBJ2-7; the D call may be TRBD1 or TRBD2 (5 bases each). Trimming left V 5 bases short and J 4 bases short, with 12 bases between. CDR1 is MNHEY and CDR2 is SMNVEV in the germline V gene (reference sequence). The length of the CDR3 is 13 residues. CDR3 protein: CASSRDPGYEQYF. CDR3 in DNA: TGTGCCAGCAGTCGGGACCCTGGGTACGAGCAGTACTTC.

DNA for the CDR3: TGTGCCAGCTCCGACCGGCGGGGGGGTCGCAATCAGCCCCAGCATTTT. Amino acids: CASSDRRGGRNQPQHF. The gene calls are TRBV18 and TRBJ1-5; D may be TRBD1 (5 bases). This CDR3 is 16 amino acids long. Germline lookup yields CDR1 KGHSH and CDR2 LQKENI. Trimming pared 6 bases from V and 2 bases from J, leaving 17 bases between.

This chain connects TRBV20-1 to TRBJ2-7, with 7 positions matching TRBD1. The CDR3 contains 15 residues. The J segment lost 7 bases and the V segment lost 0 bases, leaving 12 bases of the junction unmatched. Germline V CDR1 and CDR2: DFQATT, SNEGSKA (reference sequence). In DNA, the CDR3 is TGCAGTGCTAGAGATTCTGGGACAGCCCTCGTGGAGCAGTACTTC. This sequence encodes CSARDSGTALVEQYF.

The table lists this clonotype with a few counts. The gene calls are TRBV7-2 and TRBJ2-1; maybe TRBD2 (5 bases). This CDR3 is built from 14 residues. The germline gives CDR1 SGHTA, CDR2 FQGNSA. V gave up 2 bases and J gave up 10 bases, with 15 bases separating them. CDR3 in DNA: TGTGCCAGCAGCTTATCTACGGGGAACGGGGAGCAGTTCTTC. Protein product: CASSLSTGNGEQFF.

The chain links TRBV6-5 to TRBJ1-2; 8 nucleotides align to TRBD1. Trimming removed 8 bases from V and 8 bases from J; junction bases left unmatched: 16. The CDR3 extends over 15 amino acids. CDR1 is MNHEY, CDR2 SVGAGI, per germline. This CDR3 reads CASSDPQGAFWGYTF. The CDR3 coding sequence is TGTGCCAGCTCGGACCCGCAGGGGGCCTTCTGGGGCTACACCTTC.

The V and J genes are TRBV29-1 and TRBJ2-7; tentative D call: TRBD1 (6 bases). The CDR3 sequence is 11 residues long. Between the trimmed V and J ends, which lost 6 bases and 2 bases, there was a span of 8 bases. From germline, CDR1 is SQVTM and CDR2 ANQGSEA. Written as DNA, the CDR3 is TGCAGCGTCCGGGACACCTACGAGCAGTACTTC. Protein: CSVRDTYEQYF.

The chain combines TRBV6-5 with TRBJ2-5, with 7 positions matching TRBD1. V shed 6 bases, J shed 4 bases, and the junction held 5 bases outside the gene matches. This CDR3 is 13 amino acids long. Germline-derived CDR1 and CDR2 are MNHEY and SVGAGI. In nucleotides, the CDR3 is TGTGCCAGCAGGCGACAGGGACCAGAGACCCAGTACTTC. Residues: CASRRQGPETQYF.

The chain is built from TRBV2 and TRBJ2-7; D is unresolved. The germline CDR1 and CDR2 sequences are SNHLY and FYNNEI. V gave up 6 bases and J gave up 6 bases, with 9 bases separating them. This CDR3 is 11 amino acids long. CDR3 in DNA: TGTGCCAGCAGGCGAGTGGGCGAGCAGTACTTC. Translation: CASRRVGEQYF.

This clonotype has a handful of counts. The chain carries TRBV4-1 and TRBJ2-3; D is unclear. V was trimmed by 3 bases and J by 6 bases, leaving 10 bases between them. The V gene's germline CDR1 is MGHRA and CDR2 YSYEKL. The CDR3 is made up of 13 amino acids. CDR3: CASSQTSGDTQYF. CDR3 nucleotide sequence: TGCGCCAGCAGCCAGACTTCCGGGGATACGCAGTATTTT.

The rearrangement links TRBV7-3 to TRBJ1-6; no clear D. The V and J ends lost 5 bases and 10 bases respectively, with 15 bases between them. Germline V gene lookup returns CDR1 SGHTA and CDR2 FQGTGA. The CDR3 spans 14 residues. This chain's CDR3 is CASSPGRTPSPLHF. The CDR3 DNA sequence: TGTGCCAGCAGCCCGGGCCGGACCCCCTCACCCCTCCACTTT.

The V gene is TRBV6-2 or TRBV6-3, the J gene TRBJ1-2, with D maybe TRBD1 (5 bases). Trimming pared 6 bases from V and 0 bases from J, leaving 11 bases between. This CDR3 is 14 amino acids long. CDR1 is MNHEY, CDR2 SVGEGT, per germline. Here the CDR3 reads CASSWTQSNYGYTF. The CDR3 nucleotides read TGTGCCAGCAGCTGGACACAATCTAACTATGGCTACACCTTC.

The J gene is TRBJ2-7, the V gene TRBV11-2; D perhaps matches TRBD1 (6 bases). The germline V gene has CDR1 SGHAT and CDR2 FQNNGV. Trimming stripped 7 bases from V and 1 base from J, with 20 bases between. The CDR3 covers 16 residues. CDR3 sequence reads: CASTRGKAAWSYEQYF. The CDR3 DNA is TGTGCCAGCACTAGGGGGAAGGCGGCTTGGTCCTACGAGCAGTACTTC.

Here the CDR3 reads CATNPGTLNTEAFF. The CDR3 nucleotides are TGTGCCACAAATCCCGGGACTCTGAACACTGAAGCTTTCTTT. The chain uses TRBV19 and TRBJ1-1, with D possibly being TRBD1 (5 bases). The V gene lost 10 bases and the J gene lost 0 bases, with 15 bases spanning the gap. The germline CDR1 and CDR2 sequences are LNHDA and SQIVND (reference sequence). This CDR3 comprises 14 residues. The full variable domain, its missing parts supplied by reference TRBV19 and TRBJ1-1, is DGGITQSPKYLFRKEGQNVTLSCEQNLNHDAMYWYRQDPGQGLRLIYYSQIVNDFQKGDIAEGYSVSREKKESFPLTVTSAQKNPTAFYLCATNPGTLNTEAFFGQGTRLTVV.

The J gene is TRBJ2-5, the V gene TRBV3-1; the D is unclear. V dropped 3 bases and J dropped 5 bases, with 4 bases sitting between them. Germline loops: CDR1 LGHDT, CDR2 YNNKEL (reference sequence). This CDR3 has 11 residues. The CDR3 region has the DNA TGTGCCAGCAGCCACGTCGAGACCCAGTACTTC. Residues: CASSHVETQYF.

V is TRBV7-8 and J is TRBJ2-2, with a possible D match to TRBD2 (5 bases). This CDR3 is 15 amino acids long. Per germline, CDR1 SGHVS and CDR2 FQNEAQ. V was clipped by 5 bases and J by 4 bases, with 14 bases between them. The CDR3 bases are TGTGCCAGCAGCCTTATCCGGAGGAGCACCGGGGAGCTGTTTTTT. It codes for CASSLIRRSTGELFF.

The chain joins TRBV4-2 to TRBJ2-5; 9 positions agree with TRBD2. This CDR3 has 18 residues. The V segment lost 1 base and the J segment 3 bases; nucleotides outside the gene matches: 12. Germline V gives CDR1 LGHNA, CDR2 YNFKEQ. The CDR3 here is CASSQGGSGSGGKETQYF. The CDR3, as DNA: TGTGCCAGCAGCCAAGGTGGTTCGGGTAGCGGGGGTAAAGAGACCCAGTACTTC.

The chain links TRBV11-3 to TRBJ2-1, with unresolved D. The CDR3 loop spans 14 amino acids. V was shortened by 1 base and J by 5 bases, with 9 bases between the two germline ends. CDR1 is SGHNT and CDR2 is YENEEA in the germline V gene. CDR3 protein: CASSLVDSNNEQFF. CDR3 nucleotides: TGTGCCAGCAGCTTAGTTGACTCTAACAATGAGCAGTTCTTC.

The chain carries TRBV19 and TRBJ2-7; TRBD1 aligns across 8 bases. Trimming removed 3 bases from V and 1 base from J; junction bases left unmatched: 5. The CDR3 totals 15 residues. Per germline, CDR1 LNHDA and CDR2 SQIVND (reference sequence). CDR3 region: CASSMGQAFSYEQYF. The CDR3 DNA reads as TGTGCCAGTAGTATGGGACAGGCCTTTTCCTACGAGCAGTACTTC.

CDR3 protein: CASRLRLADPQETQYF. CDR3 coding DNA: TGTGCCAGCAGATTAAGACTAGCGGACCCACAAGAGACCCAGTACTTC. J is TRBJ2-5 and V is TRBV6-2 or TRBV6-3; 9 bases line up with TRBD2. This CDR3 contains 16 residues. Per germline, CDR1 MNHEY and CDR2 SVGEGT. J gave up 2 bases and V 6 bases, and 10 bases lay outside the gene matches.

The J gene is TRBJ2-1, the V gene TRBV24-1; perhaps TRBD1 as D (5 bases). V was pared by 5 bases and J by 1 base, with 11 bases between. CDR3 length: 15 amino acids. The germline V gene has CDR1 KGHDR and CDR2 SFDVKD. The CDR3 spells CATSVGSGSYNEQFF. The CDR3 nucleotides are TGTGCCACCAGTGTGGGATCAGGGTCCTACAATGAGCAGTTCTTC.

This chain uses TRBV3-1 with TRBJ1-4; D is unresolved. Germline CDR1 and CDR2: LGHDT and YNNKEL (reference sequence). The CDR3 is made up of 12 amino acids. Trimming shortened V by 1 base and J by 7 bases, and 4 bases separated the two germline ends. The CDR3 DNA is TGTGCCAGCAGCCAAGGTCGTGAAAAACTGTTTTTT. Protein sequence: CASSQGREKLFF.